This T cell receptor beta chain was found in a study of cytomegalovirus exposure and HLA in healthy donors. This clone was counted between two and nine times. Its antigen is not identified. With 60 Vbeta and 13 Jbeta primers, the PCR was carried out. Original data processing: Later, tens of millions of unique TCR beta chains were counted in an analysis, and approximately 10 million of them were shared. The protocol was immunoSEQ multiplex PCR, while the TCRdb copy is restricted to in-frame clones and leaves out a portion. That table supplies the V and J calls and clone size; D and trimming were determined from the DNA. The sample has around 130,000 clones, approximately 78% seen once. Points from the study as a whole: Researchers had no immune exposure information except CMV serostatus available.

Sequencing used PBMCs. The source of this sequence is a human donor in good health.

This CDR3 is CASSSLPGLSTDTQYF. The CDR3, as DNA: TGTGCCAGCAGCTCGTTACCGGGACTAAGCACAGATACGCAGTATTTT. V is TRBV7-9 and J is TRBJ2-3, with 7 nucleotides matching TRBD2. This CDR3 has 16 residues. With V trimmed by 4 bases and J by 0 bases, 7 bases remained unmatched. Germline loops: CDR1 SEHNR, CDR2 FQNEAQ (reference sequence).